These 25 T cell receptor beta chains came from one sample sequenced in a study of cytomegalovirus exposure and HLA in healthy donors (dated by TCRdb to the late 2010s). Receptor libraries were prepared by the immunoSEQ multiplex PCR assay. For the multiplex PCR, a mixture combining 60 forward primers for TCR Vbeta segments and 13 reverse primers for TCR Jbeta segments was used. Imported from immuneACCESS, the table was reduced by TCRdb to in-frame sequences with V and J called. These copies leave out some clones; in studies compared against another copy, an unresolved V gene accounts for under half, and the cause of the remainder is not known. For this sample the table gives 63,000 or so clones, of which roughly four fifths were detected only once. Around 7.4% of the sample lies in the top ten. The sample was PBMCs. Receptors originate from a woman aged 25 to 39 in good health and CMV-seropositive.

The chain recombines TRBV6-1 with TRBJ1-1, with D possibly matching TRBD1 (5 bases). Trimming took off 3 bases at V and 2 bases at J, with 10 bases between the two ends. The length of the CDR3 is 14 residues. The germline CDR1 and CDR2 sequences are MNHNS and SASEGT. Here the CDR3 reads CASSERTQNTEAFF. The CDR3 nucleotides are TGTGCCAGCAGTGAGAGGACACAAAACACTGAAGCTTTCTTT.

This sequence joins TRBV7-2 and TRBJ1-2; TRBD1 aligns across 9 bases. Germline V gene lookup returns CDR1 SGHTA and CDR2 FQGNSA. CDR3 length: 16 amino acids. With 5 bases clipped from V and 0 bases from J, the junction kept 7 bases outside the gene matches. The DNA for the CDR3 is TGTGCCAGCAGCCAACAGGGGGCCGGAGCTAACTATGGCTACACCTTC. Translated: CASSQQGAGANYGYTF.

The gene calls are TRBV2 and TRBJ1-1; 7 bases match TRBD1. There are 13 residues in the CDR3. The V segment lost 7 bases and the J segment 5 bases; nucleotides outside the gene matches: 7. Germline V gene lookup returns CDR1 SNHLY and CDR2 FYNNEI. CDR3 nucleotides: TGTGCCAGCATAGACAGGGTAGGAACTGAAGCTTTCTTT. This sequence encodes CASIDRVGTEAFF.

The gene calls are TRBV28 and TRBJ2-1; 7 bases are shared with TRBD1. Germline trimming cut 3 bases from V and 5 bases from J; bases unmatched to any gene: 10. CDR1 is MDHEN and CDR2 is SYDVKM in the germline V gene. The CDR3 has 16 residues. Here the CDR3 reads CASSFEPKTGNNEQFF. CDR3 in DNA: TGTGCCAGCAGTTTCGAGCCTAAGACAGGGAACAATGAGCAGTTCTTC.

The J gene is TRBJ2-5, the V gene TRBV28; 10 positions agree with TRBD2. Trimming removed 5 bases from V and 5 bases from J; junction bases left unmatched: 8. This CDR3 spans 15 amino acids. CDR1 MDHEN and CDR2 SYDVKM come from the germline V gene. The CDR3 sequence is CASSSLAGELETQYF. The CDR3 coding sequence is TGTGCCAGCAGTAGCCTAGCGGGAGAATTGGAGACCCAGTACTTC. The entire variable domain, with the rest obtained from reference TRBV28 and TRBJ2-5, is as follows: DVKVTQSSRYLVKRTGEKVFLECVQDMDHENMFWYRQDPGLGLRLIYFSYDVKMKEKGDIPEGYSVSREKKERFSLILESASTNQTSMYLCASSSLAGELETQYFGPGTRLLVL.

This rearrangement joins TRBV11-1 to TRBJ2-1; 11 nucleotides agree with TRBD2. V shed 3 bases and J 8 bases; nucleotides not matched to a gene: 3. Germline CDR1 is SGHAT and CDR2 is FQDESV (reference sequence). The CDR3 runs to 14 residues. The CDR3 bases are TGTGCCAGCAGCTTGTTAGCGGGAGGGGATGAGCAGTTCTTC. Amino acid sequence: CASSLLAGGDEQFF.

V usage is TRBV7-9 and J usage is TRBJ2-7; 10 nucleotides align to TRBD2. Germline loops: CDR1 SEHNR, CDR2 FQNEAQ (reference sequence). The CDR3 is 14 amino acids. V gave up 2 bases and J gave up 2 bases; unmatched junction bases: 0. The CDR3 DNA follows: TGTGCCAGCAGCTTAACTAGCGGGGCCTACGAGCAGTACTTC. Encoded protein: CASSLTSGAYEQYF.

The chain combines TRBV28 with TRBJ2-7; 9 positions match TRBD2. V gave up 3 bases and J gave up 5 bases; unmatched junction bases: 2. The V gene's germline CDR1 is MDHEN and CDR2 SYDVKM. This CDR3 is 13 amino acids long. Here the CDR3 reads CASSFGGRDEQYF. CDR3 sequence (DNA): TGTGCCAGCAGTTTCGGCGGGAGGGACGAGCAGTACTTC.

The chain joins TRBV15 to TRBJ1-5; a weak D match, TRBD1 (5 bases). V lost 3 bases and J lost 0, with 15 bases in between. Germline lookup yields CDR1 LNHNV and CDR2 YYDKDF (reference sequence). The CDR3 has 17 residues. CDR3 in amino acids: CATSSNKRRGSNQPQHF. The CDR3 region has the DNA TGTGCCACCAGCAGTAACAAACGAAGGGGTAGCAATCAGCCCCAGCATTTT.

The chain combines TRBV6-1 with TRBJ2-5, with a tentative D call TRBD1 (6 bases). Trimming removed 3 bases from V and 7 bases from J, with 12 bases in between. The V gene's germline CDR1 is MNHNS and CDR2 SASEGT. The CDR3 is made up of 13 amino acids. The DNA for the CDR3 is TGTGCCAGCAGTGAGGCAGGGGCGGGGACCCAGTACTTC. Its translation: CASSEAGAGTQYF.

The rearrangement links TRBV7-8 to TRBJ2-7; weak D call: TRBD2 (7 bases). In germline, CDR1 is SGHVS, CDR2 FQNEAQ. The CDR3 runs 12 residues. V lost 1 base and J lost 12, with 13 bases in between. Written as DNA, the CDR3 is TGTGCCAGCAGCTTAGGAGCCGGGGGGCTGTACTTC. It is translated as CASSLGAGGLYF.

This rearrangement joins TRBV29-1 to TRBJ2-7, with D maybe TRBD2 (6 bases). The CDR3 length is 10 residues. CDR1 and CDR2 from the germline V gene are SQVTM and ANQGSEA. The CDR3 is CIPKRDEQYF. The CDR3, as DNA: TGCATTCCTAAGCGGGACGAGCAGTACTTC.

The chain uses TRBV18 and TRBJ2-1, with 8 bases matching TRBD1. This CDR3 has 16 amino acids. J lost 4 bases, V lost 0 bases, and 5 bases had no gene match. The V gene's germline CDR1 is KGHSH and CDR2 LQKENI. CDR3 sequence reads: CASSPPGTGGYNEQFF. The CDR3 nucleotides read TGTGCCAGCTCACCACCGGGCACAGGGGGGTACAATGAGCAGTTCTTC.

This clone was seen a few times. V usage is TRBV18 and J usage is TRBJ2-7; the D gene is possibly TRBD2 (5 bases). Trimming left V 2 bases short and J 2 bases short, with 10 bases between. This CDR3 comprises 14 residues. The germline V gene encodes CDR1 KGHSH and CDR2 LQKENI. CDR3 loop: CASSPMGAPYEQYF. CDR3 DNA: TGTGCCAGCTCACCAATGGGAGCCCCCTACGAGCAGTACTTC.

The rearrangement links TRBV29-1 to TRBJ2-7; maybe TRBD1 (5 bases). V dropped 4 bases and J dropped 3 bases, with 10 bases sitting between them. The CDR3 loop spans 12 amino acids. Germline assignment: CDR1 SQVTM and CDR2 ANQGSEA. The CDR3 region has the DNA TGCAGCGTTGGTCCGACAGTCTACGAGCAGTACTTC. This encodes CSVGPTVYEQYF.

The chain joins TRBV5-1 to TRBJ1-1; TRBD1 matches 7 bases. The CDR3 contains 14 residues. Looked up from germline, CDR1 is SGHRS and CDR2 is YFSETQ. V was clipped by 5 bases and J by 0 bases; unmatched bases: 4. For the CDR3, the DNA is TGCGCCAGCAGGCGGGACAGAATGAACACTGAAGCTTTCTTT. This codes for CASRRDRMNTEAFF.

The CDR3 region has the DNA TGTGCCAGTAAAAACGACAGACTTAGCACAGATACGCAGTATTTT. Its protein is CASKNDRLSTDTQYF. The V gene is TRBV19, the J gene TRBJ2-3; possibly TRBD1 for D (5 bases). Trimming removed 7 bases at V and 0 bases at J, with 14 bases between. CDR3 length equals 15 residues. Germline lookup yields CDR1 LNHDA and CDR2 SQIVND (reference sequence).

Worth noting for this clone: Other DNA variants within this sample encode the same CDR3. This chain uses TRBV2 with TRBJ1-1; unclear D gene. Germline lookup yields CDR1 SNHLY and CDR2 FYNNEI. CDR3 length equals 13 residues. Trimming shortened V by 7 bases and J by 5 bases, and 14 bases separated the two germline ends. The CDR3 protein is CASTTGSRTEAFF. CDR3 bases: TGTGCCAGCACCACGGGGTCTCGGACTGAAGCTTTCTTT.

This chain connects TRBV30 to TRBJ1-5; D perhaps matches TRBD1 (5 bases). Trimming pared 0 bases from V and 6 bases from J, leaving 12 bases between. CDR1 is GTSNPN, CDR2 SVGIG, per germline (reference sequence). This CDR3 region has 14 residues. The CDR3 spells CAWSVRRGGQPQHF. For the CDR3, the DNA is TGTGCCTGGAGTGTAAGAAGGGGAGGTCAGCCCCAGCATTTT.

V and J are TRBV27 and TRBJ2-7; perhaps TRBD2 as D (5 bases). Trimming took off 2 bases at V and 1 base at J, with 15 bases between the two ends. This CDR3 comprises 16 residues. In germline, CDR1 is MNHEY, CDR2 SMNVEV (reference sequence). The CDR3 spells CASSLVGGSTSYEQYF. The CDR3 region has the DNA TGTGCCAGCAGTTTAGTCGGCGGGTCAACTTCCTACGAGCAGTACTTC.

V usage is TRBV28 and J usage is TRBJ2-7; TRBD2 matches at 8 bases. Germline V gene lookup returns CDR1 MDHEN and CDR2 SYDVKM. The CDR3 loop spans 14 amino acids. J was trimmed by 2 bases and V by 9 bases; bases with no gene match: 9. The CDR3 here is CASGPLAGAYEQYF. CDR3 in DNA: TGTGCCAGTGGGCCTCTAGCGGGTGCCTACGAGCAGTACTTC.

The V and J genes are TRBV5-4 and TRBJ2-7, with D maybe TRBD2 (7 bases). The germline V gene has CDR1 SGHNT and CDR2 YYREEE (reference sequence). V lost 4 bases and J lost 4, with 12 bases in between. The CDR3 extends over 13 amino acids. The CDR3 region is CASSPRGGYEQYF. CDR3 in DNA: TGTGCCAGCAGCCCTAGGGGGGGTTACGAGCAGTACTTC.

This sequence joins TRBV28 and TRBJ1-1, with TRBD1 matching 9 bases. J lost 5 bases, V lost 2 bases, and 3 bases had no gene match. This CDR3 spans 14 amino acids. CDR1 MDHEN and CDR2 SYDVKM come from the germline V gene. CDR3 DNA: TGTGCCAGCAGTTTAACAGGGGGCCGGACTGAAGCTTTCTTT. Translating gives CASSLTGGRTEAFF.

This chain joins TRBV7-3 and TRBJ1-1; D gene uncertain. Trimming took 5 bases from V and 2 from J, leaving 9 bases between them. The germline V gene encodes CDR1 SGHTA and CDR2 FQGTGA. The CDR3 loop spans 13 amino acids. The DNA for the CDR3 is TGTGCCAGCAGCGCCGGAGCTAACACTGAAGCTTTCTTT. It yields the protein CASSAGANTEAFF.

This chain joins TRBV5-6 and TRBJ2-1; 9 positions match TRBD1. V was pared by 5 bases and J by 5 bases, with 5 bases of the junction left unmatched. Germline lookup yields CDR1 SGHDT and CDR2 YYEEEE. This CDR3 is 14 amino acids long. CDR3 nucleotide sequence: TGTGCCAGCAGATGGACAGGGGAGGACAATGAGCAGTTCTTC. Translating gives CASRWTGEDNEQFF.